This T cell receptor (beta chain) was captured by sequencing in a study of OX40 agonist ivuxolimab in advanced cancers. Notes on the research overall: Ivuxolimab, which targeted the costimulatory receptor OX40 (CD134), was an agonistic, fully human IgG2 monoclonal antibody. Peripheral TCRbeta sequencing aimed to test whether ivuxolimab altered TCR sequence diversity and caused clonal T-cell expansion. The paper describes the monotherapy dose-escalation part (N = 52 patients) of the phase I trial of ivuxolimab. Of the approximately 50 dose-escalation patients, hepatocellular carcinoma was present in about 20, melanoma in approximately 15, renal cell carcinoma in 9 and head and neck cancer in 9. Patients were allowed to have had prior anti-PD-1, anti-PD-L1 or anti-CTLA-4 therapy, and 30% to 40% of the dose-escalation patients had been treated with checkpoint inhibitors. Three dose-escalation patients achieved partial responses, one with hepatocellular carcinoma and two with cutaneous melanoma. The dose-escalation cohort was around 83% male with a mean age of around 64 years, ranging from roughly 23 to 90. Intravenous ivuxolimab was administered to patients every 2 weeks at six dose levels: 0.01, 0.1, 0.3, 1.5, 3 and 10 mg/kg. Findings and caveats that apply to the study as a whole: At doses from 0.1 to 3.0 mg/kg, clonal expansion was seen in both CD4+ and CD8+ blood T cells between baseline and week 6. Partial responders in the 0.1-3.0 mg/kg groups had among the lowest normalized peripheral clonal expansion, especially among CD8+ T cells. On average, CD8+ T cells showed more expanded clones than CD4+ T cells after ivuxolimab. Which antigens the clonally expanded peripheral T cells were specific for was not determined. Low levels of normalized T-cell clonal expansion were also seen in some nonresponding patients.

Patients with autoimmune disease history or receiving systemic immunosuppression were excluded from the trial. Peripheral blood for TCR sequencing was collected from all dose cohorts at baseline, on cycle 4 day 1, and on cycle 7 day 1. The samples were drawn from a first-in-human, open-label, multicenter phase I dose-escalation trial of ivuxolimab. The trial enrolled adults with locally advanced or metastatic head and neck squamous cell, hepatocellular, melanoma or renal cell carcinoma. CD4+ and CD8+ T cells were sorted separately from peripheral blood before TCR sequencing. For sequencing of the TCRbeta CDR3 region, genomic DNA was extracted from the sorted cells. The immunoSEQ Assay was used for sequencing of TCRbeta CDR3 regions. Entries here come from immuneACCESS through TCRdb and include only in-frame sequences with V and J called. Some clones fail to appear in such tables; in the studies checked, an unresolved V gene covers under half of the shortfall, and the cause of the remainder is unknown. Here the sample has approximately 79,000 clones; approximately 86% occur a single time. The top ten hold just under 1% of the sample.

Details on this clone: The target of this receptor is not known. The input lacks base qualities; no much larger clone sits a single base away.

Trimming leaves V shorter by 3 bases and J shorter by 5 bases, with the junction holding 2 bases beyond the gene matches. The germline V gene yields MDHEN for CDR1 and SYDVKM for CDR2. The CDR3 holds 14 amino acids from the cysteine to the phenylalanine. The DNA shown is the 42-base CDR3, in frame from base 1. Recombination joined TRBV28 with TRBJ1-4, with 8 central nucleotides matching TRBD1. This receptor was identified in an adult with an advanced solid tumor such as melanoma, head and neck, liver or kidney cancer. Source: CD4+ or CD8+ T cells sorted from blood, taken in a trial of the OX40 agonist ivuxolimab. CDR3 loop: CASSLDRVNEKLFF. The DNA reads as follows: TGTGCCAGCAGTTTGGACAGGGTGAATGAAAAACTGTTTTTT. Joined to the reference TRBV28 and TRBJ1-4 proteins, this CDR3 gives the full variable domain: DVKVTQSSRYLVKRTGEKVFLECVQDMDHENMFWYRQDPGLGLRLIYFSYDVKMKEKGDIPEGYSVSREKKERFSLILESASTNQTSMYLCASSLDRVNEKLFFGSGTQLSVL.